The present T cell receptor beta chain was sequenced within a study of T cells in Graves' hyperthyroidism and ophthalmopathy. Study conclusions and caveats: Stable hyperthyroidism was separated from ophthalmopathy by a model based on 13 V-J features. Blood also contained most expanded thyroid clonotypes above 0.001.

This clonotype was observed a handful of times. Its antigen is unknown. Researchers took RNA transcripts and amplified the TCR beta CDR3 regions from them. Using the HTBI primer set, a first-round RT-PCR was run on the TCR CDR3. TCRdb called the multiplex PCR reads again in MiXCR, with one record for every CDR3 protein. Of 600,000 or so distinct CDR3 sequences detected, 12% to 15% appear once; the ten largest clones hold about 6.6%. Germline V gene data show CDR1 as SQVTM and CDR2 as ANQGSEA. The CDR3 length is 13 residues. V was clipped by 3 bases and J by 5 bases, with 14 bases between them. The clonotype comes from a young woman with Graves' ophthalmopathy. Sequenced sample: blood. The gene calls are TRBV29-1 and TRBJ2-7, with a tentative D call TRBD1 (5 bases). The CDR3 loop reads CSVDPQGTHEQYF. The CDR3 nucleotides are TGCAGCGTTGACCCCCAGGGTACCCACGAGCAGTACTTC.